This T cell receptor (beta chain) was recovered during a study of Ad26.COV2.S vaccination and SARS-CoV-2 variants. Study-wide background: Each vaccinee took Ad26.COV2.S intramuscularly, once or twice 56 days apart.

Described treatment: around 19 received Ad26.COV2.S at low or high dose, single or two shots; a few received placebo; per-sample allocation not given. Sampling happened 63 days after the first vaccine or placebo injection. The study's findings and limits: Participants in the vaccine arm had higher spike-specific TCR breadth; placebo recipients had lower. Measurement of non-spike TCR breadth gave similar results in vaccine and placebo recipients.

Comments on this clone: The antigen is unknown.

CDR3 size: 15 residues. With 1 base clipped from V and 8 bases from J, the junction kept 8 bases outside the gene matches. CDR1 is KGHSH, CDR2 LQKENI, per germline. The method was immunoSEQ multiplex PCR; TCRdb's version includes in-frame clones alone and lacks a portion of them. The sample carries over 400,000 clones, 89% recorded once. This specimen was peripheral blood, taken in a trial of Ad26.COV2.S vaccine versus placebo. V is TRBV18 and J is TRBJ2-3; 8 bases are shared with TRBD1. This receptor was identified in a person aged 18-65 years who received the Ad26.COV2.S COVID-19 vaccine or a placebo. The CDR3 nucleotides are TGTGCCAGCTCACCACGGACAGGGTTGCTGGGTACGCAGTATTTT. This translates into CASSPRTGLLGTQYF. Using reference TRBV18 and TRBJ2-3 for the parts outside the CDR3, the full variable domain is NAGVMQNPRHLVRRRGQEARLRCSPMKGHSHVYWYRQLPEEGLKFMVYLQKENIIDESGMPKERFSAEFPKEGPSILRIQQVVRGDSAAYFCASSPRTGLLGTQYFGPGTRLTVL.